This T cell receptor beta chain was captured in a study of molecular identifiers for immune sequencing clone quantification. Study information: Five aliquots were made in replicates from the RNA of about 20,000 or 100,000 naive CD8 cells, and four were sequenced. Whole-study results and caveats: The study found clones above 20 RNA copies held over 97% of effector molecules and under 1% in naive cells. Researchers reportedly could pick up spiked Jurkat TCR RNA from one cell mixed into over 900,000 naive cells.

The V gene lost 6 bases and the J gene lost 2 bases, with 9 bases spanning the gap. The CDR3 has 13 amino acids. TCRdb recomputed calls from the PCR reads with MiXCR, one row per CDR3 protein. The top ten hold about 0.99% of the sample, which has 20,000 to 30,000 distinct CDR3 sequences, over 15% seen once. Naive CD8 T cells, phenotype CD8+CD4-CCR7+CD45RA+, were sorted. This clonotype was detected ten times or more. The antigen remains undetermined. This TCR came from a human donor in good health. Some libraries in this study had Jurkat cell RNA spiked in. Sequencing input: naive CD8+ T cells from blood, with Jurkat cell RNA spiked in. Regarding subset: FACS-sorted CD8+CD4-CCR7+CD45RA+ naive T cells. The chain has TRBV12-3 or TRBV12-4 and TRBJ2-3; D gene uncertain. The CDR3 DNA reads as TGTGCCAGCAGCCCCCACAACACAGATACGCAGTATTTT. The encoded protein is CASSPHNTDTQYF.